What follows are 4 T cell receptor beta chains derived from one specimen sequenced in a study of shared clonotypes between healthy human individuals. The repertoire was sequenced with immunoSEQ multiplex PCR; TCRdb's copy has only in-frame clones and lacks some. In the table there are some 2,000,000 clones, 90% to 95% of which are singletons. The sequenced material came from naive CD4+ T cells sorted from blood. This sample's subset: CD45RA+ positively selected. These receptors originate from a man between 18 and 29 years old in good health.

The rearrangement uses TRBV6-5 and TRBJ1-1, with D possibly matching TRBD1 (5 bases). This CDR3 comprises 12 residues. Germline CDR1 is MNHEY and CDR2 is SVGAGI. The V end was cut by 5 bases, the J end by 7 bases, with 11 bases between. The CDR3 loop reads CASSRGRNEAFF. Written as DNA, the CDR3 is TGTGCCAGCAGTCGGGGCAGGAATGAAGCTTTCTTT.

The rearrangement uses TRBV15 and TRBJ1-1; D call uncertain. From germline, CDR1 is LNHNV and CDR2 YYDKDF (reference sequence). With 3 bases removed from V and 3 bases from J, the gap between germline ends came to 2 bases. The CDR3 length is 11 residues. In nucleotides, the CDR3 is TGTGCCACCAGCAGGGACACTGAAGCTTTCTTT. Translated: CATSRDTEAFF.

The V gene is TRBV11-3, the J gene TRBJ2-1, with a weak D call TRBD2 (5 bases). Trimming took off 4 bases at V and 7 bases at J, with 8 bases between the two ends. The CDR3 spans 12 residues. Germline CDR1 is SGHNT and CDR2 is YENEEA. Here the CDR3 reads CASSSGGNEQFF. The CDR3 nucleotides are TGTGCCAGCAGCTCCGGCGGGAATGAGCAGTTCTTC.

The chain employs TRBV2 and TRBJ2-1; no reliable D call. V was cut by 1 base and J by 6 bases, with 7 bases left in between. The CDR3 contains 13 residues. The germline V gene has CDR1 SNHLY and CDR2 FYNNEI. The CDR3 region is CASSEEWGNEQFF. CDR3 DNA sequence: TGTGCCAGCAGTGAAGAATGGGGCAATGAGCAGTTCTTC.